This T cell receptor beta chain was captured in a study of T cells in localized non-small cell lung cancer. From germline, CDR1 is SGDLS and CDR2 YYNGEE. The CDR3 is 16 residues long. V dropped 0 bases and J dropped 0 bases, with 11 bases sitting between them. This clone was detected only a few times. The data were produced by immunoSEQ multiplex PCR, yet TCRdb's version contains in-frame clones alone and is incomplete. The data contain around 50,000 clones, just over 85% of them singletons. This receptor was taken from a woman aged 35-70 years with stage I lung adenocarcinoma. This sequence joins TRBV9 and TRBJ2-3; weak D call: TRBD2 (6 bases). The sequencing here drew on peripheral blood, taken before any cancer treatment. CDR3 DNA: TGTGCCAGCAGCGTAGCGGGGGTAACTAGCACAGATACGCAGTATTTT. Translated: CASSVAGVTSTDTQYF.